This T cell receptor beta chain was retrieved from a study of CD8 T cells in ankylosing spondylitis. Findings and caveats of the study: Disease-linked clones displayed a CD8+ phenotype and appeared relatively rarely in peripheral blood. Enrichment of disease-linked clones was reportedly significant in matched ankylosing spondylitis synovial fluid. Among TCR beta sequences, a motif of several highly homologous variants appeared characteristic of ankylosing spondylitis blood. Earlier studies detected some motif variants in reactive arthritis synovial fluid and blood.

This clonotype was counted ten times or more. Its antigen is unknown. The V gene end was trimmed by 1 base and the J gene end by 5 bases; junction bases not matched to a gene: 2. The germline V gene encodes CDR1 SGHDT and CDR2 YYEEEE. This CDR3 comprises 14 residues. Library preparation for TCR beta used quantitative 5'-RACE with molecular barcodes. TCRdb itself ran the 5' RACE reads through MiXCR, one entry per CDR3 protein. Of a few hundred thousand distinct CDR3 sequences listed, over 9.5% were seen once; the top ten hold nearly 7%. Specimen: blood, either unsorted or a sorted T cell fraction (not recorded which). The V gene is TRBV5-6, the J gene TRBJ1-5; 8 bases are shared with TRBD1. The TCR comes from a male donor with ankylosing spondylitis. CDR3 residues: CASSLQGAYQPQHF. Written as DNA, the CDR3 is TGTGCCAGCAGCTTGCAGGGGGCCTATCAGCCCCAGCATTTT.